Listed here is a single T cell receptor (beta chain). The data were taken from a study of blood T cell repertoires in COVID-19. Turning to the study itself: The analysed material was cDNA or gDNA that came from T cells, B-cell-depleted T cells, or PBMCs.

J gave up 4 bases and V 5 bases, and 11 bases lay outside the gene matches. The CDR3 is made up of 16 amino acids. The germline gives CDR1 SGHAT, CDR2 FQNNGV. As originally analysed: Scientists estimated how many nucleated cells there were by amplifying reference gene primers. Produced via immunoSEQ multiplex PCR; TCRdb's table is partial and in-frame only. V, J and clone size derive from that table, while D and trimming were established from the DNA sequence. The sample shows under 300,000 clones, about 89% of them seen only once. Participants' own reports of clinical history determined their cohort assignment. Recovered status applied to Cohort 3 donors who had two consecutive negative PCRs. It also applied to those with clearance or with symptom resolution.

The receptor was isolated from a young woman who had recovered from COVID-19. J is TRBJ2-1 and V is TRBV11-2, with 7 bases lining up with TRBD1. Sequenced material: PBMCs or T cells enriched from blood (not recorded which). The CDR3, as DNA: TGTGCCAGCAGCCCAAGACAGGGATCCTTTTACAATGAGCAGTTCTTC. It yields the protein CASSPRQGSFYNEQFF.